This T cell receptor beta chain was identified during a study of T cells after yellow fever vaccination. Overall study findings and caveats: Researchers cautioned that FACS-sorted repertoires could harbor abundant clonotypes contaminating from the bulk population. A weaker but faster secondary response was observed, peaking on day 5 versus 15.

The sample holds many counts of this clonotype. Its antigen is not known. As TCR cDNA was made by 5'RACE template switching, a universal primer site and UMIs were added. One entry per CDR3 protein, called by TCRdb with MiXCR from the 5' RACE reads. The data hold about 330,000 distinct CDR3 sequences, with less than 9.5% observed a single time. The V gene's germline CDR1 is SGHTA and CDR2 FQGTGA. The length of the CDR3 is 15 residues. V lost 1 base to trimming and J lost 3 bases, with 13 bases between them. This TCR was sampled from a man in his late teens or twenties who received the YFV17D yellow fever vaccine. The sequenced sample was PBMCs, obtained 45 days after the first yellow fever vaccination. V and J are TRBV7-3 and TRBJ2-7; D is uncertain. Written as DNA, the CDR3 is TGTGCCAGCAGCTTAAATCCGGCGCGAATCTACGAGCAGTACTTC. It is translated as CASSLNPARIYEQYF.